This T cell receptor (beta chain) came from a study of T cells in Graves' hyperthyroidism and ophthalmopathy. The source material, RNA transcripts, was used to amplify TCR beta CDR3 regions. TCR CDR3 regions were first amplified by RT-PCR with HTBI primers. TCRdb analysed the multiplex PCR reads with MiXCR anew, one entry per CDR3 protein. The sample records 660,000 or so distinct CDR3 sequences, less than 45% being singletons. V dropped 4 bases and J dropped 5 bases, with 9 bases sitting between them. CDR3 length: 12 amino acids. This clonotype was seen a handful of times. Thyroid ultrasound and orbital computed tomography, with clinical symptoms and serum thyroxine and TRAb, informed diagnoses.

Sequencing was done on a sample of peripheral blood or thyroid tissue (not recorded which). The chain employs TRBV12-3 or TRBV12-4 and TRBJ2-7; TRBD1 might be the D (6 bases). This sequence was found in an adult man with Graves' disease, either hyperthyroidism or ophthalmopathy (not recorded which). CDR3 in DNA: TGTGCCAGCAGTTCAGGGGCGAACGAGCAGTACTTC. Its translation is CASSSGANEQYF.